Included here is one TCR beta chain sequence, with context. No cognate antigen has been identified for it. Base qualities are not recorded, but no much larger clone differs from it by a single base. Libraries were made using the immunoSEQ multiplex PCR assay. The multiplex PCR relied on a mix of 60 forward primers for TCR Vbeta segments and 13 reverse primers for TCR Jbeta segments. The CDR3 region of rearranged TCR beta genes was amplified from genomic DNA by a multiplex PCR assay. On the Illumina HiSeq System, the amplified TCR beta libraries were sequenced as 87-base-pair reads. Per the original workflow: Across the 600 to 700 repertoires, a later analysis counted 75 million to 90 million unique TCR beta chains, roughly 11 million of which were shared by at least two donors. Raw reads were error-corrected and collapsed into unique sequences by a nearest-neighbor algorithm in which closely related sequences were merged to remove PCR and sequencing errors. CDR3 sequences were aligned to IMGT reference sequences to assign V, D and J gene segments. For a sequence to be retained, a match of at least six nucleotides was required to both a V gene segment and a J gene segment. A rearrangement was called productive if the CDR3 had no stop codons and remained in frame with V and J, and every other rearrangement was called non-productive. CDR3 was defined by IMGT convention, running from the second conserved V-encoded cysteine to the conserved J-encoded phenylalanine. Sequences without an unambiguous match to a single V gene segment were excluded from the earlier analysis of about 630 of the donors. An earlier analysis of 450 to 650 of the donors called V segments functional above 56.7% productive rearrangements and segregating when the between-donor standard deviation exceeded 5%. To diagnose cytomegalovirus status from the catalog of TCR beta chain sequences, a statistical classification framework was built. V and J gene assignment, in a later analysis, came from comparing TCR nucleotide sequences with IMGT/GENE-DB human TR gene sequences. Using the TCRdist pipeline, a later analysis assigned CDR3 sequences along with most-parsimonious VDJ recombination scenarios. In a later analysis, every TCR beta chain was defined by the combination of its CDR3 amino acid sequence and its V-gene family, and reads without a unique V-gene family were dropped. To address suspected cross-contamination and a sequencing artifact, a later analysis removed roughly 580 highly shared, low-generation-probability nucleotide sequences. In a later analysis, a clonal expansion index was calculated for each public chain from normalized within-repertoire ranks of inferred template counts. In a later analysis, generation probabilities were computed with a VDJ recombination model fitted to out-of-frame rearrangements, and the resulting probabilities were checked against IGoR. In a later analysis, TCR-TCR, TCR-HLA and TCR-CMV co-occurrence was scored with hypergeometric tests, and a repertoire-size bias correction was applied to TCR pairs. A later analysis estimated false discovery rates by permuting HLA or CMV assignments 20 times. In a later analysis, co-occurring TCRs were grouped using DBSCAN, with TCRdist sequence similarity added in when clustering inside HLA-allele-positive subsets. For co-occurrence clustering, repertoires with fewer than 30,000 or more than 120,000 public chains were excluded, along with five or six repertoires with anomalous nucleotide sharing. Here the immuneACCESS table is served through TCRdb, limited to in-frame sequences with V and J called. Missing clones are a known gap in these copies; in checked studies unresolved V genes cover under half, and the rest lacks a known reason. V and J calls and clone size come straight from that table; D and trimming were deduced from the DNA. The sample table lists around 140,000 clones, around 90% of them with a count of one. The top ten constitute roughly 0.53% of the sample.

The cohort consisted of 600 or so healthy bone marrow donors. All cohort members were sampled while nominally healthy, although unrecorded immune exposures were likely present. The donor was CMV seronegative and was included in the group of about 350 seronegative cohort members. Every donor gave a peripheral blood sample, and the peripheral blood mononuclear cells from that sample were used for TCR beta sequencing. Genomic DNA was extracted from the blood cell samples with the Qiagen DNeasy Blood Extraction Kit. The data are from a study of cytomegalovirus exposure and HLA in healthy donors (dated by TCRdb to 2015 to 2018). For the wider study: An earlier analysis of roughly 500 of the donors reported approximately 270 Gb of sequence data and around 110 million unique TCR beta sequences from 150 million to 200 million T cells. Roughly 290 gigabases of sequencing data and 70 million to 95 million unique TCR sequences made up an early release that covered approximately 650 HLA-typed donors. The genetic ancestry cluster associated with self-reported Caucasian donors included 81% of the 300 to 400 genotyped donors. The study was designed to test whether signatures of past pathogen exposure could be identified by cataloging public T cell receptors. The study profiled the T cell repertoires of hundreds of subjects by immunosequencing and related them to cytomegalovirus serostatus. Along with the approximately 620-subject first cohort, a separate validation cohort of 120 different subjects was used. High-throughput TCR immunosequencing, statistical association of individual TCRs with disease status, and machine learning were combined to predict cytomegalovirus infection status. To study patterns of TCR occurrence, a later analysis re-analyzed previously published TCR beta repertoires from under 750 donors and added high-resolution HLA genotyping. In the later analysis, no new phenotypic data were used to find candidate immune exposures; instead, reliance was placed on TCR beta sequences and their occurrence across donors. An earlier analysis of more than 450 of the donors used high-throughput TCR beta sequencing to judge whether each TCR beta V gene segment behaved as functional or pseudogenic. Donor age, sex, ethnicity and CMV serostatus were collected together with the repertoire data. A later genetic analysis took genome-wide SNP genotypes for 398 of the 666 donors and used that subset as a discovery cohort. Every discovery cohort repertoire had been produced on one sequencing platform. HLA typing included class I and class II loci at four-digit resolution. Typing coverage differed by locus: A, B, C, DRB1 and DQB1 were typed in roughly 620-640 donors, DQA1 in 500 to 550, DPA1 in around 600, and DPB1 in approximately 450. About five DR-DQ haplotypes were treated as single units for association and clustering because of strong linkage in the cohort. Across under 500 genotyped donors of the cohort, an average of about 240,000 unique TCR beta nucleotide sequences per donor were sequenced, and around 19% of those sequences were non-productive.

The CDR3 contains 15 residues, cysteine and phenylalanine counted. Only the CDR3 DNA stays, 45 bases, in frame from base 1. V is cut back by 5 bases and J by 3 bases, with 8 bases in the junction unmatched. The germline V gene specifies MDHEN as CDR1 and SYDVKM as CDR2. On the study overall, not on this receptor specifically: Sequencing depth was assumed to be roughly uniform across donors in the presence/absence analyses, though that assumption may not hold. In vitro tests confirmed that a few of the cytomegalovirus-associated TCR beta chains recognize cytomegalovirus antigens. A further reported finding was that TCR beta sequences accurately predicted the HLA-A and HLA-B alleles for most subjects in the first cohort. Some IMGT-functional V segments, including TRBV6-2 and TRBV6-3, could not be told apart with the 87-base-pair reads, so those segments were excluded. Only TCR beta chains were sequenced in this cohort, and the absence of alpha or paired-chain data limited detectable features. At a false discovery rate of 0.05, a later analysis linked around 15,000 TCR beta sequences to specific HLA alleles. The authors suggested that the approach could potentially be extended to other disease states and immunological phenotypes. The study gave a list of 150 to 200 TCR beta chains associated with cytomegalovirus. Strong co-occurrence of HLA alleles, especially DR and DQ, made assigning TCR associations to individual alleles difficult. In a later genetic analysis, fewer N-insertions in productive TCRs were reported among donors in an Asian-associated ancestry cluster than the approximately 670-donor mean. Most CMV-associated TCR beta chains appeared to be HLA-restricted in a later analysis, and the HLA associations seemed to be driven largely by CMV exposure. Most TCR sequences were seen in very few donors, while some public TCRs were found in many individuals. Because HLA typing was unavailable for some donors at each locus, only the typed subset was used in association tests. Seventeen rarely observed V segments, including chromosome 9 orphons, were excluded from the earlier analysis of a few hundred of the donors because counts were too low. A later analysis found that HLA-associated TCR beta chains were more clonally expanded and had lower generation probabilities than equally common non-associated chains. In a later analysis, the rate of TCR association differed among HLA loci, with DRB1 alleles having the most associated TCRs and HLA-C alleles having the fewest. Cytomegalovirus status was reported to be diagnosed by the classifier with high specificity and sensitivity in both the original and validation cohorts. In a later analysis, several top co-occurrence clusters were reported to appear linked to parvovirus B19, influenza, CMV and Epstein-Barr virus. For the cohort, immune exposure information was limited to CMV serostatus. In an earlier analysis of 587 of the donors, most TCR beta V segments appeared in productive rearrangements about 90% or about 30% of the time, broadly matching IMGT annotations. A cluster of highly shared sequence variants was judged likely to be a technical artifact of the sequencing pipeline. In a later genetic analysis, a missense DCLRE1C variant was associated with V-gene and J-gene trimming of TCR beta chains, and the association was replicated in an independent cohort. Correlated functional status among segregating V segments might be attributable to linkage disequilibrium, but an unknown experimental factor could not be ruled out.

The specimen sequenced was PBMCs. This clonotype was obtained from a woman in her thirties or forties in good health and CMV-seronegative. The V and J genes are TRBV28 and TRBJ1-2, with 8 bases aligning to TRBD1. The encoded CDR3 is CASSRRGRGYYGYTF. The DNA sequence is given as TGTGCCAGCAGTCGCAGGGGGCGTGGGTACTATGGCTACACCTTC.